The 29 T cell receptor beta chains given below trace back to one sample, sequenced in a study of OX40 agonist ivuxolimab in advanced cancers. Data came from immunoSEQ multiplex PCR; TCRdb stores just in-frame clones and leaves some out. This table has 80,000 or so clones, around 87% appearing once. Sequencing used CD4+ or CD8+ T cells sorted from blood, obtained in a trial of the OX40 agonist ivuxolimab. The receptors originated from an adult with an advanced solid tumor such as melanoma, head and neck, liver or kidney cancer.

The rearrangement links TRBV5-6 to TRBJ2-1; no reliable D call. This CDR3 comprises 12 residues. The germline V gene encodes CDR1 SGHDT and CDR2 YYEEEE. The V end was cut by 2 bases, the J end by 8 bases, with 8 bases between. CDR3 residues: CASSLRPDEQFF. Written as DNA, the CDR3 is TGTGCCAGCAGCTTAAGGCCAGATGAGCAGTTCTTC.

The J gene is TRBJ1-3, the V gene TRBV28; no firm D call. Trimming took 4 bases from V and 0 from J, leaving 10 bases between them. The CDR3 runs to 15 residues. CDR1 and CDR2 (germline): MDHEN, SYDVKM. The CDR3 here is CASSWTFSSGNTIYF. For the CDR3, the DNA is TGTGCCAGCAGTTGGACCTTCAGCTCTGGAAACACCATATATTTT.

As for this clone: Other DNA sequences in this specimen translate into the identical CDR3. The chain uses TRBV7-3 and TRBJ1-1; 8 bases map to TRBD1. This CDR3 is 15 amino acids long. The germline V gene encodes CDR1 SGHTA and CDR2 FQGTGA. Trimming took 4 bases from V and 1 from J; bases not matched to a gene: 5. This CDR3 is CASSSTGTGNTEAFF. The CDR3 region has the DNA TGTGCCAGCAGCTCGACCGGGACAGGGAACACTGAAGCTTTCTTT.

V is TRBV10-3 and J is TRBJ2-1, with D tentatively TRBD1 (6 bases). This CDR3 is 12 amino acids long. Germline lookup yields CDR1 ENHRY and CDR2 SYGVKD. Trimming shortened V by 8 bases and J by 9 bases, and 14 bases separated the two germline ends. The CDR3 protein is CAISRTGTEQFF. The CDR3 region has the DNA TGTGCCATCTCCCGAACAGGGACTGAGCAGTTCTTC.

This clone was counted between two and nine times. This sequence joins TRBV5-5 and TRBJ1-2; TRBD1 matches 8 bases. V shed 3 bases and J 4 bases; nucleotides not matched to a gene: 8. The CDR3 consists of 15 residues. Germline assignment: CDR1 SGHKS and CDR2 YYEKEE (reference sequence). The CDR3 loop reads CASSWSGGEGYGYTF. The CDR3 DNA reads TGTGCCAGCAGCTGGTCAGGGGGCGAGGGCTATGGCTACACCTTC.

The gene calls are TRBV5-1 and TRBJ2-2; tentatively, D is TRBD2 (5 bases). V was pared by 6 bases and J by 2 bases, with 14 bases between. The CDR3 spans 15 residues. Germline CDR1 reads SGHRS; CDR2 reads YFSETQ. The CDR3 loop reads CASTRMGSNTGELFF. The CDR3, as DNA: TGCGCCAGCACCCGGATGGGGAGCAACACCGGGGAGCTGTTTTTT.

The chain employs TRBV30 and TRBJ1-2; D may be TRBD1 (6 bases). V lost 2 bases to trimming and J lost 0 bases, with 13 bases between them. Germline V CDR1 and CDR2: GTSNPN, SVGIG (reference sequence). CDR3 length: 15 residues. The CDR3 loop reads CAWSPGAGPNYGYTF. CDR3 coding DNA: TGTGCCTGGAGTCCAGGGGCCGGACCTAACTATGGCTACACCTTC.

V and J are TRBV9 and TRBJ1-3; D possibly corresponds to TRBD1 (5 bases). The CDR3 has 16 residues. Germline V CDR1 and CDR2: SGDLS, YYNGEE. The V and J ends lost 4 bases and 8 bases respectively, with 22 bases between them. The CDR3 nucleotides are TGTGCCAGCAGCCCAAGATCCTCCAGGGTTGCGGACACCATATATTTT. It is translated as CASSPRSSRVADTIYF.

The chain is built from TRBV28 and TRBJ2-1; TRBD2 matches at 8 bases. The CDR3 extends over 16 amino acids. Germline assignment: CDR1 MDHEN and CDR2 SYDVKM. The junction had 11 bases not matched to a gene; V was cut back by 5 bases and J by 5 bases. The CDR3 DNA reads TGTGCCAGCAGTCCCACCCAAGCGGGGGCCCACAATGAGCAGTTCTTC. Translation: CASSPTQAGAHNEQFF.

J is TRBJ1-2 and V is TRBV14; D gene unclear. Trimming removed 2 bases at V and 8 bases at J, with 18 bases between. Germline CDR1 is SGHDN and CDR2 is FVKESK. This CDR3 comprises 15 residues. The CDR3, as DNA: TGTGCCAGCAGCCAAACCCGGGGAAGAGGCGGAGGCTACACCTTC. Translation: CASSQTRGRGGGYTF.

CDR3 sequence: CASSRGGETQYF. In nucleotides, the CDR3 is TGTGCCAGCAGCCGGGGGGGGGAGACCCAGTACTTC. The J gene is TRBJ2-5, the V gene TRBV6-6, with 8 positions matching TRBD2. Losses at the gene ends were 6 bases for V and 5 bases for J; bases not matched to a gene: 2. This CDR3 region has 12 residues. Per germline, CDR1 MNHNY and CDR2 SVGAGI (reference sequence).

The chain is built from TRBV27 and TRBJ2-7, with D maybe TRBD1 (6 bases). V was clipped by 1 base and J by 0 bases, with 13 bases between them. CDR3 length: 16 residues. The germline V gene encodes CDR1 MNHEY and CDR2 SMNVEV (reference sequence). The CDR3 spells CASSLYGTFHSYEQYF. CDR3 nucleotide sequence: TGTGCCAGCAGTTTATACGGGACATTCCACTCCTACGAGCAGTACTTC.

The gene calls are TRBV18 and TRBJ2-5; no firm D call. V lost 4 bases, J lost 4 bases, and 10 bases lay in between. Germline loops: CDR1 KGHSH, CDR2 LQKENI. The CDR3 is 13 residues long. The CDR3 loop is CASSLRGGETQYF. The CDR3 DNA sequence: TGTGCCAGCTCACTGAGAGGCGGAGAGACCCAGTACTTC.

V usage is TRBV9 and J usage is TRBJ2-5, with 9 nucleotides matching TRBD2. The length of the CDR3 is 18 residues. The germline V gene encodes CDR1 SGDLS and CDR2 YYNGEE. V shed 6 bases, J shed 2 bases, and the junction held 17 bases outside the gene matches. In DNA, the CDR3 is TGTGCCAGCATGTGTGTCTGGTCGTGGCGGGGGGGACAAGAGACCCAGTACTTC. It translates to CASMCVWSWRGGQETQYF.

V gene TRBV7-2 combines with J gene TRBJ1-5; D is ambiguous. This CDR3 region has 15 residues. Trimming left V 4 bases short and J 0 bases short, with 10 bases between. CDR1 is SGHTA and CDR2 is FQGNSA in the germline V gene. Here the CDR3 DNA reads TGTGCCAGCAGCTCTACAGCGAATAGCAATCAGCCCCAGCATTTT. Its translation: CASSSTANSNQPQHF.

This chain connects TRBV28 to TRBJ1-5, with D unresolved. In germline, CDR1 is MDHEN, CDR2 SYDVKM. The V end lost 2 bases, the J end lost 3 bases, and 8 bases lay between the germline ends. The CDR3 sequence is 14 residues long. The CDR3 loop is CASSLVQVNQPQHF. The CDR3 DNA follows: TGTGCCAGCAGTTTAGTTCAGGTCAATCAGCCCCAGCATTTT.

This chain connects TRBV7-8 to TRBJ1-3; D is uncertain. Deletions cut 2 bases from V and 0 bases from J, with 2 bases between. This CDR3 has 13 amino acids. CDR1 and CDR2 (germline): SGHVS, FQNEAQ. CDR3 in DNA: TGTGCCAGCAGCTTAAGCTCTGGAAACACCATATATTTT. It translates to CASSLSSGNTIYF.

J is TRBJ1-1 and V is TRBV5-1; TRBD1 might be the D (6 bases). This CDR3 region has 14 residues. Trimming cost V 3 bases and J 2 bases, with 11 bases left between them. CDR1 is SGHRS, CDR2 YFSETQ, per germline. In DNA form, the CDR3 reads TGCGCCAGCAGCTACTGGACAGACAACACTGAAGCTTTCTTT. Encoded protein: CASSYWTDNTEAFF.

The CDR3 DNA sequence: TGTGCCAGCAGCTCGTCCCCTACCTACAATGAGCAGTTCTTC. Its protein product is CASSSSPTYNEQFF. The rearrangement uses TRBV9 and TRBJ2-1, with no clear D. This CDR3 region has 14 residues. V shed 4 bases and J shed 2 bases, with 10 bases lying between them. Germline V gene lookup returns CDR1 SGDLS and CDR2 YYNGEE.

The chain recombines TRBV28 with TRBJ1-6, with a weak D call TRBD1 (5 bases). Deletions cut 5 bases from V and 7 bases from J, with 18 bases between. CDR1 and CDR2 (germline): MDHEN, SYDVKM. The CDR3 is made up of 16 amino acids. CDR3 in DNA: TGTGCCAGCAGTACGGAAGGGCAGGGATTGAATTCACCCCTCCACTTT. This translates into CASSTEGQGLNSPLHF.

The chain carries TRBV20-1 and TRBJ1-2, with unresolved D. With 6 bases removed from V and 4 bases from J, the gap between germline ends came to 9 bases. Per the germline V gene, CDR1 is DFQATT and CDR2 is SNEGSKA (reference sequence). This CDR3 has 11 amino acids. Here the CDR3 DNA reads TGCAGTGCGCGCCCGGTCTATGGCTACACCTTC. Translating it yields CSARPVYGYTF.

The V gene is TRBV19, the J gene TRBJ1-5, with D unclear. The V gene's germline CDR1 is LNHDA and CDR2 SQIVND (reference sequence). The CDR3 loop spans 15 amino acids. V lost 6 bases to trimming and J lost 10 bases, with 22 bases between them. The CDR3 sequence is CASSIFRSTSIPQHF. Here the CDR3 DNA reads TGTGCCAGTAGCATCTTTAGATCCACGTCTATTCCCCAGCATTTT.

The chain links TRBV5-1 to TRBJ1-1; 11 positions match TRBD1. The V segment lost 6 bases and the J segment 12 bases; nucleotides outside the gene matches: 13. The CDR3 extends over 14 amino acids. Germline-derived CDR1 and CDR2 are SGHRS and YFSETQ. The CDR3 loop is CASMIGQGATLTFF. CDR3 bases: TGCGCCAGCATGATTGGACAGGGGGCGACTCTAACTTTCTTT.

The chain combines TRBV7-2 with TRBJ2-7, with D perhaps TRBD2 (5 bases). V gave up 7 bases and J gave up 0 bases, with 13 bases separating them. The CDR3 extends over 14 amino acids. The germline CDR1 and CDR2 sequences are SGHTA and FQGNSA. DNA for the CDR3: TGTGCCAGCACCCTCCCGGGGAGCTCCTACGAGCAGTACTTC. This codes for CASTLPGSSYEQYF.

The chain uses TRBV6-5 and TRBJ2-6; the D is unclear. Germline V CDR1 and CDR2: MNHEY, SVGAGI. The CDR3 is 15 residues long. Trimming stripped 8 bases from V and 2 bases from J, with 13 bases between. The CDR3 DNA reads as TGTGCCAGCCGTGGGTCGGACGCTGGGGCCAACGTCCTGACTTTC. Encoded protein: CASRGSDAGANVLTF.

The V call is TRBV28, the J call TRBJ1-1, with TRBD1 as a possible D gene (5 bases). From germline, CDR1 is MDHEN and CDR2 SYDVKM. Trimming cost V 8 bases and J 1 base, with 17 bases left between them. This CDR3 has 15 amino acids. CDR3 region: CASPATGLENTEAFF. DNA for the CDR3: TGTGCCAGCCCCGCCACGGGGCTTGAGAACACTGAAGCTTTCTTT.

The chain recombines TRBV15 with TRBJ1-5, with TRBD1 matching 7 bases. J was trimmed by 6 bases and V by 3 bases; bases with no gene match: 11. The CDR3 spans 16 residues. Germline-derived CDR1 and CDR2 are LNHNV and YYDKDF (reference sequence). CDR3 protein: CATSSGQVLFSQPQHF. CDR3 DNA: TGTGCCACCAGCAGTGGACAGGTTTTGTTTTCTCAGCCCCAGCATTTT.

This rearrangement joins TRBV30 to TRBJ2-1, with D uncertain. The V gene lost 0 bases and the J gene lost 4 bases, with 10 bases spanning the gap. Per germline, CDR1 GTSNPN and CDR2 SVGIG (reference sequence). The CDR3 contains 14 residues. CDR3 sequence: CAWSVGGGYNEQFF. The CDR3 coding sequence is TGTGCCTGGAGTGTAGGTGGCGGTTACAATGAGCAGTTCTTC.

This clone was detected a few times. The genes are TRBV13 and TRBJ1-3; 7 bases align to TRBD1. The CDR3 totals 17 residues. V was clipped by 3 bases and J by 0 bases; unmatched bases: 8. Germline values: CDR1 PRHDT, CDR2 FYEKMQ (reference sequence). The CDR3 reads CASSLRGGRSSGNTIYF. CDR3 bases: TGTGCCAGCAGCTTGAGAGGGGGCCGGTCCTCTGGAAACACCATATATTTT.